Each of the 27 T cell receptor beta chains below was sequenced from the same sample in a study of early T cells in non-severe SARS-CoV-2 infection. TCRdb re-called the 5' RACE reads through MiXCR, storing one row per CDR3 protein. The sample has 30,000 to 35,000 distinct CDR3 sequences; 4.7% are singletons. The sample was whole blood. The receptors stem from an adult who was a healthcare worker with PCR-confirmed SARS-CoV-2 infection or an uninfected control (not recorded which).

This clonotype was observed at least ten times. The V and J genes are TRBV28 and TRBJ1-1, with unresolved D. The CDR3 spans 15 residues. Germline V gene sequence: CDR1 MDHEN, CDR2 SYDVKM. The ends were cut back, 2 bases at V and 0 bases at J, with 10 bases in the middle. The CDR3, as DNA: TGTGCCAGCAGTTTAATTGGATCCATGAACACTGAAGCTTTCTTT. Protein sequence: CASSLIGSMNTEAFF.

The table lists this clonotype with many counts. V gene TRBV21-1 combines with J gene TRBJ2-5; the DNA was not used to check the table's D call, TRBD1. TRBV21-1 is noted as a pseudogene. The CDR3 runs 14 residues. For the CDR3, the DNA is TGTGCCAGCAGCAAAATATGGGGGTCGGAGACCCAGTACTTC. Protein: CASSKIWGSETQYF.

This clonotype has more than one count but fewer than ten. J is TRBJ2-2 and V is TRBV7-3; D is uncertain. The V gene lost 1 base and the J gene lost 5 bases, with 17 bases spanning the gap. The CDR3 contains 17 residues. Germline V gene data show CDR1 as SGHTA and CDR2 as FQGTGA. CDR3 sequence: CASSLIQARSGTGELFF. In nucleotides, the CDR3 is TGTGCCAGCAGCTTAATCCAGGCGCGGAGTGGGACCGGGGAGCTGTTTTTT.

This clonotype was observed at least ten times. The chain couples TRBV12-3 or TRBV12-4 to TRBJ2-1; D is possibly TRBD1 (5 bases). V lost 7 bases to trimming and J lost 0 bases, with 13 bases between them. The CDR3 is 15 amino acids. The DNA of the CDR3 is TGTGCCAGCACCTTTCAGGGTAGCTCCTACAATGAGCAGTTCTTC. Translation gives CASTFQGSSYNEQFF.

This clonotype was seen only a few times. The rearrangement links TRBV6-5 to TRBJ2-5; D is undetermined. The CDR3 has 11 residues. Germline CDR1 and CDR2: MNHEY and SVGAGI. Trimming left V 5 bases short and J 9 bases short, with 10 bases between. CDR3 nucleotides: TGTGCCAGCAGTCTCGGTGGGGCCCAGTACTTC. Translation: CASSLGGAQYF.

At least ten counts were recorded for this clonotype. The chain combines TRBV7-2 with TRBJ2-5; 11 nucleotides agree with TRBD2. Germline CDR1 reads SGHTA; CDR2 reads FQGNSA. There are 13 residues in the CDR3. Trimming cost V 5 bases and J 7 bases; bases outside gene matches: 3. The CDR3 loop is CASSPGLAGTQYF. In nucleotides, the CDR3 is TGTGCCAGCAGCCCCGGACTAGCGGGGACCCAGTACTTC.

The sample holds many counts of this clonotype. J is TRBJ2-7 and V is TRBV10-3; 8 bases map to TRBD1. From germline, CDR1 is ENHRY and CDR2 SYGVKD. Trimming at V came to 8 bases and at J to 4 bases, leaving 7 bases not matched to a gene. The CDR3 has 13 residues. The CDR3 is CAIQDREEYEQYF. DNA of the CDR3: TGTGCCATCCAGGACAGGGAAGAGTACGAGCAGTACTTC.

This chain joins TRBV10-1 and TRBJ2-1; D may correspond to TRBD1 or TRBD2 (5 bases each). The CDR3 runs 14 residues. Germline assignment: CDR1 WNHNN and CDR2 SYGVQD (reference sequence). The V end was cut by 3 bases, the J end by 2 bases, with 8 bases between. DNA of the CDR3: TGCGCCAGCAGTGACAGGGACCCCTACAATGAGCAGTTCTTC. As protein: CASSDRDPYNEQFF.

This clonotype was seen ten or more times. This chain joins TRBV30 and TRBJ1-1; D is ambiguous. This CDR3 is 14 amino acids long. Germline CDR1 is GTSNPN and CDR2 is SVGIG (reference sequence). The V end lost 4 bases, the J end lost 4 bases, and 16 bases lay between the germline ends. The DNA of the CDR3 is TGTGCCTGGACCGTCGACTCCCGAGGCACTGAAGCTTTCTTT. Its translation is CAWTVDSRGTEAFF.

The table lists this clonotype with many counts. The CDR3 nucleotides read TGTGCCAGCAGCCCTAATGGACTAGCCGGAGATACGCAGTATTTT. Amino acid sequence: CASSPNGLAGDTQYF. J is TRBJ2-3 and V is TRBV12-3 or TRBV12-4; 8 bases are a match to TRBD2. The trim removed 6 bases at V and 5 bases at J, leaving 10 bases unmatched. The CDR3 runs 15 residues.

Many counts were recorded for this clonotype. The V gene is TRBV4-3, the J gene TRBJ1-2; TRBD1 agrees at 7 bases. Trimming took 3 bases from V and 6 from J; bases not matched to a gene: 7. This CDR3 region has 14 residues. The V gene's germline CDR1 is LGHNA and CDR2 YSLEER. The CDR3 here is CASSHALTGDGYTF. CDR3 sequence (DNA): TGCGCCAGCAGCCATGCCCTAACAGGGGATGGCTACACCTTC.

The sample holds many counts of this clonotype. The chain is built from TRBV11-2 and TRBJ2-5; D tentatively fits TRBD1 or TRBD2 (5 bases each). This CDR3 region has 15 residues. V lost 8 bases to trimming and J lost 2 bases, with 18 bases between them. The germline V gene encodes CDR1 SGHAT and CDR2 FQNNGV. The DNA of the CDR3 is TGTGCCAGCGGACCGGGACCCCGCGTGCAAGAGACCCAGTACTTC. Translating gives CASGPGPRVQETQYF.

In this sample, this clonotype turned up many times. V and J are TRBV9 and TRBJ2-1; perhaps D is TRBD1 or TRBD2 (5 bases each). The V gene's germline CDR1 is SGDLS and CDR2 YYNGEE. V was shortened by 0 bases and J by 8 bases, with 9 bases between the two germline ends. This CDR3 is built from 13 residues. The chain's CDR3 is CASSVAREHEQFF. The CDR3 coding sequence is TGTGCCAGCAGCGTAGCCAGGGAGCATGAGCAGTTCTTC. Drawing the rest from reference TRBV9 and TRBJ2-1, the complete variable domain is DSGVTQTPKHLITATGQRVTLRCSPRSGDLSVYWYQQSLDQGLQFLIQYYNGEERAKGNILERFSAQQFPDLHSELNLSSLELGDSALYFCASSVAREHEQFFGPGTRLTVL.

In its sample, this clonotype was seen many times. The chain employs TRBV12-3 or TRBV12-4 and TRBJ1-4; TRBD1 might be the D (6 bases). V lost 5 bases and J lost 8, with 15 bases in between. CDR3 size: 14 residues. In DNA, the CDR3 is TGTGCCAGCAGTGACGGGACAAGTGACGAAAAACTGTTTTTT. Translating gives CASSDGTSDEKLFF.

At least ten counts were recorded for this clonotype. The chain links TRBV9 to TRBJ1-4; unclear D gene. The CDR3 runs to 15 residues. V was clipped by 4 bases and J by 5 bases, with 15 bases between them. CDR1 is SGDLS and CDR2 is YYNGEE in the germline V gene. CDR3 region: CASSPRGQNNEKLFF. For the CDR3, the DNA is TGTGCCAGCAGCCCCAGAGGGCAGAACAATGAAAAACTGTTTTTT.

The rearrangement joins TRBV20-1 to TRBJ2-7, with TRBD1 as a possible D gene (6 bases). There are 14 residues in the CDR3. The V gene lost 0 bases and the J gene lost 2 bases, with 11 bases spanning the gap. Germline CDR1 reads DFQATT; CDR2 reads SNEGSKA (reference sequence). The CDR3 region is CSARDGTFPYEQYF. The CDR3 DNA follows: TGCAGTGCTAGAGATGGGACATTCCCCTACGAGCAGTACTTC.

In this sample, this clonotype turned up many times. The chain carries TRBV24-1 and TRBJ1-2, with D possibly being TRBD1 (5 bases). Per germline, CDR1 KGHDR and CDR2 SFDVKD. V lost 5 bases to trimming and J lost 5 bases, with 17 bases between them. This CDR3 is built from 15 residues. CDR3 coding DNA: TGTGCCACCAGTGCCAAAAATTCAGGGCATTATGGCTACACCTTC. Translated: CATSAKNSGHYGYTF.

Many counts were recorded for this clonotype. The rearrangement uses TRBV7-2 and TRBJ1-4; D is unresolved. This CDR3 is built from 15 residues. CDR1 is SGHTA, CDR2 FQGNSA, per germline. Trimming removed 5 bases at V and 0 bases at J, with 10 bases between. In DNA, the CDR3 is TGTGCCAGCAGCCGCACACCAACAACTAATGAAAAACTGTTTTTT. Translation: CASSRTPTTNEKLFF.

The chain combines TRBV12-3 or TRBV12-4 with TRBJ2-2, with TRBD2 as a possible D gene (5 bases). CDR3 size: 17 residues. Trimming removed 3 bases from V and 2 bases from J, with 16 bases in between. The CDR3 protein is CASSFPSGVSNTGELFF. In DNA, the CDR3 is TGTGCCAGCAGTTTCCCCTCCGGGGTTAGTAACACCGGGGAGCTGTTTTTT.

Ten or more counts support this clonotype. The chain couples TRBV28 to TRBJ1-1; D not resolved. The CDR3 runs 12 residues. From germline, CDR1 is MDHEN and CDR2 SYDVKM. Deletions cut 3 bases from V and 5 bases from J, with 7 bases between. Here the CDR3 DNA reads TGTGCCAGCAGTTTCCGGGGAACTGAAGCTTTCTTT. Amino acids: CASSFRGTEAFF.

This clonotype showed up just a few times. V gene TRBV6-1 combines with J gene TRBJ2-1; 11 nucleotides line up with TRBD2. V gave up 7 bases and J gave up 8 bases; unmatched junction bases: 10. Germline CDR1 reads MNHNS; CDR2 reads SASEGT. CDR3 length: 15 residues. CDR3 sequence (DNA): TGTGCCAGCACCCTTACTAGCGGGGGAGTATATGAGCAGTTCTTC. Its protein is CASTLTSGGVYEQFF.

This clonotype showed up many times. The V gene is TRBV18, the J gene TRBJ2-7, with unresolved D. V lost 0 bases and J 0 bases, leaving 15 bases between the germline ends. CDR1 and CDR2 from the germline V gene are KGHSH and LQKENI. There are 17 residues in the CDR3. The CDR3 here is CASSPPSKRKISYEQYF. In DNA form, the CDR3 reads TGTGCCAGCTCACCACCTTCAAAAAGGAAAATCTCCTACGAGCAGTACTTC.

This clonotype has at least ten counts. The chain combines TRBV28 with TRBJ1-2; the D is unclear. The V gene's germline CDR1 is MDHEN and CDR2 SYDVKM. This CDR3 has 13 residues. V gave up 7 bases and J gave up 8 bases, with 17 bases separating them. The CDR3: CASTRRGTGGYTF. In DNA form, the CDR3 reads TGTGCCAGCACCCGCCGGGGAACTGGCGGCTACACCTTC.

This clonotype was seen many times. This rearrangement joins TRBV20-1 to TRBJ2-1; a weak D match, TRBD2 (7 bases). The ends were cut back, 7 bases at V and 6 bases at J, with 19 bases in the middle. This CDR3 contains 14 residues. Germline V CDR1 and CDR2: DFQATT, SNEGSKA (reference sequence). The chain's CDR3 is CSVREGGAVNEQFF. For the CDR3, the DNA is TGCAGTGTGAGAGAGGGGGGGGCAGTCAATGAGCAGTTCTTC.

V and J are TRBV28 and TRBJ2-7; D is possibly TRBD1 (5 bases). Looked up from germline, CDR1 is MDHEN and CDR2 is SYDVKM. The CDR3 totals 13 residues. Deletions cut 6 bases from V and 0 bases from J, with 9 bases between. CDR3 DNA sequence: TGTGCCAGCAGCTGGGGCAGCTCCTACGAGCAGTACTTC. This codes for CASSWGSSYEQYF.

This clonotype was seen repeatedly, ten times or more. The gene calls are TRBV6-2 or TRBV6-3 and TRBJ2-7; TRBD1 is a possible D gene (6 bases). Deletions cut 3 bases from V and 0 bases from J, with 12 bases between. The CDR3 length is 15 residues. Germline V gives CDR1 MNHEY, CDR2 SVGEGT. The CDR3 spells CASSYSGTPSYEQYF. The CDR3, as DNA: TGTGCCAGCAGTTATTCCGGGACACCCTCCTACGAGCAGTACTTC.

This clonotype was detected only a few times. V usage is TRBV19 and J usage is TRBJ2-1; D is uncertain. V gave up 3 bases and J gave up 5 bases, with 14 bases separating them. This CDR3 spans 15 amino acids. Germline CDR1 reads LNHDA; CDR2 reads SQIVND (reference sequence). The CDR3 nucleotides are TGTGCCAGTAGTATGAGTGCCTCTGGGGACAATGAGCAGTTCTTC. Amino acid sequence: CASSMSASGDNEQFF.